What follows are 24 T cell receptor beta chains derived from one specimen sequenced in a study of OX40 agonist ivuxolimab in advanced cancers. Repertoires were generated with immunoSEQ multiplex PCR, while TCRdb's copy carries only in-frame clones and drops some. The table records about 79,000 clones, approximately 94% of them present only once. The material sequenced was CD4+ or CD8+ T cells sorted from blood, taken in a trial of the OX40 agonist ivuxolimab. The origin of the receptors is an adult with an advanced solid tumor such as melanoma, head and neck, liver or kidney cancer.

The chain couples TRBV7-9 to TRBJ1-1; D possibly corresponds to TRBD1 (5 bases). This CDR3 region has 12 residues. V was clipped by 3 bases and J by 5 bases, with 7 bases between them. Germline CDR1 is SEHNR and CDR2 is FQNEAQ (reference sequence). The CDR3, as DNA: TGTGCCAGCAGCTTTGACAGTACTGAAGCTTTCTTT. Its protein is CASSFDSTEAFF.

The rearrangement links TRBV7-6 to TRBJ2-7; TRBD2 matches at 8 bases. The CDR3 sequence is 15 residues long. The trim removed 5 bases at V and 0 bases at J, leaving 6 bases unmatched. The germline V gene has CDR1 SGHVS and CDR2 FNYEAQ. CDR3 in amino acids: CASSPGGQRSYEQYF. CDR3 sequence (DNA): TGTGCCAGCAGCCCGGGAGGGCAACGCTCCTACGAGCAGTACTTC.

This clone was seen just once. CDR3 sequence (DNA): TGTGCCAGCAGCTTTACGGGGAACACTGAAGCTTTCTTT. Encoded protein: CASSFTGNTEAFF. The V call is TRBV5-4, the J call TRBJ1-1; D is uncertain. Per the germline V gene, CDR1 is SGHNT and CDR2 is YYREEE (reference sequence). V was shortened by 2 bases and J by 1 base, with 6 bases between the two germline ends. There are 13 residues in the CDR3.

V usage is TRBV18 and J usage is TRBJ2-6, with 8 bases fitting TRBD1. The CDR3 runs 18 residues. The germline V gene encodes CDR1 KGHSH and CDR2 LQKENI. After removal of 6 bases from V and 0 bases from J, the junction contained 10 bases not matched to a gene. The CDR3 nucleotides read TGTGCCAGCTCGGCCTTCGGACAGGGCCTCTCTGGGGCCAACGTCCTGACTTTC. The encoded protein is CASSAFGQGLSGANVLTF.

The chain joins TRBV28 to TRBJ2-7; 8 bases line up with TRBD2. Per the germline V gene, CDR1 is MDHEN and CDR2 is SYDVKM. The CDR3 consists of 15 residues. Unmatched junction bases numbered 18, after V lost 5 bases and J lost 12 bases. The CDR3 DNA is TGTGCCAGCAGTGCCGGACTAGCCGGAAGCGAAGTGCGGTACTTC. Its protein is CASSAGLAGSEVRYF.

This clone was observed a single time. This chain connects TRBV5-6 to TRBJ2-2, with D possibly matching TRBD1 (5 bases). This CDR3 is 15 amino acids long. Germline V gene data show CDR1 as SGHDT and CDR2 as YYEEEE. The V end lost 4 bases, the J end lost 1 base, and 11 bases lay between the germline ends. CDR3 sequence: CASSRFTGNTGELFF. The CDR3 DNA is TGTGCCAGCAGCCGATTTACAGGGAACACCGGGGAGCTGTTTTTT.

The chain uses TRBV19 and TRBJ1-2; TRBD1 matches at 9 bases. V lost 5 bases to trimming and J lost 8 bases; unmatched junction nucleotides: 6. Germline assignment: CDR1 LNHDA and CDR2 SQIVND (reference sequence). The CDR3 spans 13 residues. The CDR3 region is CASSSGQGLGYTF. DNA of the CDR3: TGTGCCAGTAGTTCGGGACAGGGCTTGGGCTACACCTTC.

CDR3 bases: TGTGCCAGCAGCATCGGGGTTACTGAAGCTTTCTTT. Its protein product is CASSIGVTEAFF. The V and J genes are TRBV5-6 and TRBJ1-1; D not certain. CDR1 SGHDT and CDR2 YYEEEE come from the germline V gene. The CDR3 has 12 amino acids. With 4 bases removed from V and 5 bases from J, the gap between germline ends came to 9 bases.

The V and J genes are TRBV27 and TRBJ2-1; possible D gene TRBD2, 5 bases. V dropped 2 bases and J dropped 9 bases, with 17 bases sitting between them. The germline gives CDR1 MNHEY, CDR2 SMNVEV (reference sequence). CDR3 size: 15 residues. The CDR3 reads CASSLVGKSGLEQFF. Written as DNA, the CDR3 is TGTGCCAGCAGTTTAGTGGGAAAAAGCGGCCTTGAGCAGTTCTTC.

In its sample, this clone was seen a few times. This sequence joins TRBV7-9 and TRBJ1-1; unclear D gene. The CDR3 runs 11 residues. The V and J ends lost 3 bases and 7 bases respectively, with 6 bases between them. The germline CDR1 and CDR2 sequences are SEHNR and FQNEAQ (reference sequence). CDR3 residues: CASSFIDEAFF. The CDR3 nucleotides are TGTGCCAGCAGCTTCATTGATGAAGCTTTCTTT. Full variable domain (outside the CDR3, taken from reference TRBV7-9 and TRBJ1-1): DTGVSQNPRHKITKRGQNVTFRCDPISEHNRLYWYRQTLGQGPEFLTYFQNEAQLEKSRLLSDRFSAERPKGSFSTLEIQRTEQGDSAMYLCASSFIDEAFFGQGTRLTVV.

This chain connects TRBV9 to TRBJ1-2; possible D gene TRBD1, 5 bases. The CDR3 runs 15 residues. Per germline, CDR1 SGDLS and CDR2 YYNGEE. Trimming took off 0 bases at V and 3 bases at J, with 12 bases between the two ends. CDR3 protein: CASSVGGDYYYGYTF. DNA for the CDR3: TGTGCCAGCAGCGTAGGGGGGGATTACTACTATGGCTACACCTTC.

The genes are TRBV7-2 and TRBJ2-5; 9 bases agree with TRBD2. V was pared by 1 base and J by 0 bases, with 6 bases of the junction left unmatched. This CDR3 spans 17 amino acids. Germline lookup yields CDR1 SGHTA and CDR2 FQGNSA. The CDR3 nucleotides are TGTGCCAGCAGCTTAGAGGGGGTAGCGGGGGACCAAGAGACCCAGTACTTC. Translated, it gives CASSLEGVAGDQETQYF.

V is TRBV28 and J is TRBJ2-5, with TRBD2 identical over 11 bases. Unmatched junction bases numbered 8, after V lost 5 bases and J lost 6 bases. The CDR3 runs to 15 residues. CDR1 and CDR2 from the germline V gene are MDHEN and SYDVKM. In DNA form, the CDR3 reads TGTGCCAGCAGTAATATACTAGCGGGGGTGCAGACCCAGTACTTC. Protein sequence: CASSNILAGVQTQYF.

This chain uses TRBV11-2 with TRBJ2-1; D gene ambiguous. The CDR3 is 11 amino acids. CDR1 and CDR2 (germline): SGHAT, FQNNGV. The V and J ends lost 5 bases and 7 bases respectively, with 6 bases between them. CDR3 nucleotides: TGTGCCAGCAGCCTAGGGAATGAGCAGTTCTTC. Translation gives CASSLGNEQFF.

This clone appeared once. This chain uses TRBV4-1 with TRBJ2-1; D may be TRBD2 (7 bases). V was clipped by 1 base and J by 7 bases, with 17 bases between them. This CDR3 has 16 amino acids. CDR1 MGHRA and CDR2 YSYEKL come from the germline V gene. The CDR3 coding sequence is TGCGCCAGCAGCCAAGTCTCCGGACTAGGGGGGAATGAGCAGTTCTTC. The encoded protein is CASSQVSGLGGNEQFF.

In DNA, the CDR3 is TGTGCCAGCAGTTTATCCCGGGACAGAACCTACGAGCAGTACTTC. It codes for CASSLSRDRTYEQYF. The chain is built from TRBV27 and TRBJ2-5; 7 nucleotides agree with TRBD1. The J call may be incorrect, as the DNA end agrees better with TRBJ2-7. CDR3 length: 15 residues. The germline V gene encodes CDR1 MNHEY and CDR2 SMNVEV (reference sequence).

This chain uses TRBV6-5 with TRBJ1-2, with TRBD1 as a possible D gene (5 bases). V lost 2 bases and J 4 bases, leaving 8 bases between the germline ends. The CDR3 runs 13 residues. Germline V gives CDR1 MNHEY, CDR2 SVGAGI. The CDR3 DNA sequence: TGTGCCAGCAGTTACGCGGGGGGCTATGGCTACACCTTC. It codes for CASSYAGGYGYTF.

The chain joins TRBV7-8 to TRBJ2-2, with TRBD1 identical over 7 bases. The length of the CDR3 is 17 residues. Germline V gene sequence: CDR1 SGHVS, CDR2 FQNEAQ. The V segment lost 1 base and the J segment 6 bases; nucleotides outside the gene matches: 11. In nucleotides, the CDR3 is TGTGCCAGCAGCTTAGAGGGGGCCAACAGGGGAGCCGGGGAGCTGTTTTTT. Amino acid sequence: CASSLEGANRGAGELFF.

The chain uses TRBV7-2 and TRBJ1-2; no clear D. CDR1 is SGHTA, CDR2 FQGNSA, per germline. Deletions cut 4 bases from V and 4 bases from J, with 10 bases between. This CDR3 is 13 amino acids long. The CDR3 reads CASSSPGSYGYTF. The CDR3 DNA reads as TGTGCCAGCAGCTCCCCGGGTAGCTATGGCTACACCTTC.

The rearrangement joins TRBV7-9 to TRBJ1-1, with D perhaps matching TRBD1 (5 bases). V shed 0 bases and J shed 3 bases, with 8 bases lying between them. Germline values: CDR1 SEHNR, CDR2 FQNEAQ (reference sequence). This CDR3 is built from 14 residues. The CDR3 spells CASSLAGADTEAFF. The CDR3 region has the DNA TGTGCCAGCAGCTTAGCAGGGGCGGACACTGAAGCTTTCTTT. Supplemented by reference TRBV7-9 and TRBJ1-1, the full variable domain reads DTGVSQNPRHKITKRGQNVTFRCDPISEHNRLYWYRQTLGQGPEFLTYFQNEAQLEKSRLLSDRFSAERPKGSFSTLEIQRTEQGDSAMYLCASSLAGADTEAFFGQGTRLTVV.

This sequence joins TRBV9 and TRBJ2-5; no reliable D call. V was trimmed by 0 bases and J by 4 bases, leaving 10 bases between them. The CDR3 runs 14 residues. Germline loops: CDR1 SGDLS, CDR2 YYNGEE. The CDR3 nucleotides are TGTGCCAGCAGCGTAGTGAGTAGTGGAGAGACCCAGTACTTC. Protein: CASSVVSSGETQYF. Combining the CDR3 with reference TRBV9 and TRBJ2-5 gives the whole variable domain DSGVTQTPKHLITATGQRVTLRCSPRSGDLSVYWYQQSLDQGLQFLIQYYNGEERAKGNILERFSAQQFPDLHSELNLSSLELGDSALYFCASSVVSSGETQYFGPGTRLLVL.

The V gene is TRBV9, the J gene TRBJ2-2; TRBD1 matches 7 bases. Losses at the gene ends were 1 base for V and 0 bases for J; bases not matched to a gene: 9. The CDR3 is 18 residues long. Germline lookup yields CDR1 SGDLS and CDR2 YYNGEE. The CDR3 DNA follows: TGTGCCAGCAGCGTAATCCCGGCCGGGACAGCGAACACCGGGGAGCTGTTTTTT. Translating gives CASSVIPAGTANTGELFF. The complete variable domain, with remaining parts taken from reference TRBV9 and TRBJ2-2, reads DSGVTQTPKHLITATGQRVTLRCSPRSGDLSVYWYQQSLDQGLQFLIQYYNGEERAKGNILERFSAQQFPDLHSELNLSSLELGDSALYFCASSVIPAGTANTGELFFGEGSRLTVL.

The V and J genes are TRBV4-3 and TRBJ2-2, with 9 bases lining up with TRBD1. This CDR3 has 15 amino acids. Germline V gives CDR1 LGHNA, CDR2 YSLEER. J was trimmed by 7 bases and V by 4 bases; bases with no gene match: 7. CDR3 loop: CASSPDRGSGGELFF. As DNA, the CDR3 is TGCGCCAGCAGCCCCGACAGGGGGTCGGGCGGGGAGCTGTTTTTT.

The chain employs TRBV14 and TRBJ2-1, with D maybe TRBD2 (6 bases). Trimming removed 5 bases at V and 7 bases at J, with 18 bases between. Germline-derived CDR1 and CDR2 are SGHDN and FVKESK. The CDR3 length is 15 residues. CDR3 nucleotide sequence: TGTGCCAGCAGCAGTCGGACCGGGGCGGGAAATGAGCAGTTCTTC. Protein: CASSSRTGAGNEQFF.